This TCR beta chain was recorded in a study of T and B cells in COVID-19 patients. TRB rearrangements were amplified by multiplex PCR with BIOMED2 TRB-A/B primers. TCRdb independently ran MiXCR on the multiplex PCR reads; one entry per CDR3 protein. The data hold over 9,500 distinct CDR3 sequences, with 30% observed a single time. TRB was amplified from around 250-460 ng of blood genomic DNA. The V gene's germline CDR1 is MNHNS and CDR2 SASEGT. CDR3 size: 17 residues. V dropped 5 bases and J dropped 1; count of bases not matched to a gene: 8. The sample comprised blood. The source of this sequence is a human donor who had recovered from COVID-19. This rearrangement joins TRBV6-1 to TRBJ2-3; 11 bases line up with TRBD1. For the CDR3, the DNA is TGTGCCAGCAGTCGTCGAGGACAGGGGGCGGGCACAGATACGCAGTATTTT. This translates into CASSRRGQGAGTDTQYF.